Sequencing of this T cell receptor beta chain was carried out in a study of patients and donors after allogeneic stem cell transplantation. The CDR3 is 16 residues long. With 3 bases removed from V and 6 bases from J, the gap between germline ends came to 21 bases. Germline CDR1 is DFQATT and CDR2 is SNEGSKA (reference sequence). This clonotype occurred a few times. Using its own MiXCR run on the RT-PCR reads, TCRdb lists one record per CDR3 protein. The top ten clones hold about 6% of a sample with about 960,000 distinct CDR3 sequences, approximately 18% of them seen once. Sequencing used blood, either unsorted or a sorted T cell fraction (not recorded which). The TCR comes from a human donor who was either an allogeneic HSCT recipient or a stem cell or donor lymphocyte infusion donor (not recorded which). It is not recorded whose cells these are; they may come from a transplant donor. The genes are TRBV20-1 and TRBJ1-5, with D perhaps matching TRBD1 (6 bases). Here the CDR3 DNA reads TGCAGTGCTAGCACTCTAAGGGGGGGGCCGGGTCAGCCCCAGCATTTT. This encodes CSASTLRGGPGQPQHF.